This TCR beta chain originates from a study of T cell responses to AZD1222 COVID-19 vaccine. About the research overall: Doses given second, at about 4 or about 12 weeks, were pooled. Regarding the study as a whole: The donors showed a predominance of white British ancestry and of females, with possible underestimation of clonal diversity.

This clone was seen a few times. Its matching antigen is unknown. Data came from immunoSEQ multiplex PCR; TCRdb stores just in-frame clones and leaves some out. The table includes about 140,000 clones, roughly 92% detected once. This CDR3 has 15 amino acids. CDR1 and CDR2 from the germline V gene are SEHNR and FQNEAQ (reference sequence). The V gene end was trimmed by 5 bases and the J gene end by 3 bases; junction bases not matched to a gene: 7. The material was peripheral blood, obtained on day 0 of AZD1222 vaccination. V usage is TRBV7-9 and J usage is TRBJ1-1, with 9 bases that match TRBD1. This sequence originates from an adult in good health. This chain's CDR3 is CASSPVQGADTEAFF. The CDR3 DNA reads as TGTGCCAGCAGCCCCGTACAGGGGGCTGACACTGAAGCTTTCTTT.